Here is one TCR beta chain with its context. These data originate in a study of tumor-infiltrating lymphocytes in primary liver carcinoma. From germline, CDR1 is SQVTM and CDR2 ANQGSEA. This CDR3 is 12 amino acids long. The study co-extracted DNA and RNA from about 20-30 mg of unsorted bulk tissue. A primer matching the constant region was used to make TCR beta cDNA from 450 to 500 ng of total RNA. Three nested multiplex PCR rounds, a slightly modified ARM-PCR method, built the TCR beta libraries. The first two PCR rounds used TRBV1-TRBV30 primers with a Cbeta primer, roughly 10 cycles each. Each CDR3 protein is one row after TCRdb ran MiXCR on the multiplex PCR reads. Here the sample spans 150,000 to 200,000 distinct CDR3 sequences, around 85% being singletons.

Sequenced: tumor tissue from primary liver carcinoma. The clonotype comes from a man aged 40-55 years with primary liver carcinoma and hepatitis B virus infection. This chain joins TRBV29-1 and TRBJ2-2, with D maybe TRBD1 (6 bases). The CDR3 loop reads CGGTQGSEELFF. CDR3 in DNA: TGCGGAGGTACCCAGGGGTCCGAGGAGCTGTTTTTT.